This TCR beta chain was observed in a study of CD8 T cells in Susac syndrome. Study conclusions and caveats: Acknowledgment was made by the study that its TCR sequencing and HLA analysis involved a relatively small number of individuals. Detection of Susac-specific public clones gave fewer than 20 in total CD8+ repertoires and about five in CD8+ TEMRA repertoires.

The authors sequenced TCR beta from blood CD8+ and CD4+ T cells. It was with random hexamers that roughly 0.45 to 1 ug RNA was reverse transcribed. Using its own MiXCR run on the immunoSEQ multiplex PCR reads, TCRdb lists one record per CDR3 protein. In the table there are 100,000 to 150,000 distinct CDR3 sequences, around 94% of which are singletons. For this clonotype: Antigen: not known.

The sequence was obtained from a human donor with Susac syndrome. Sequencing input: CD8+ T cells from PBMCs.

The CDR3 protein is CAWSTWAGLTDTQYF. CDR3 DNA sequence: TGTGCCTGGAGTACTTGGGCGGGGCTCACAGATACGCAGTATTTT. The gene calls are TRBV30 and TRBJ2-3, with TRBD2 as a possible D gene (6 bases). V lost 2 bases to trimming and J lost 2 bases, with 14 bases between them. CDR1 is GTSNPN, CDR2 SVGIG, per germline (reference sequence). This CDR3 contains 15 residues.